This T cell receptor (beta chain) was sequenced in a study of blood T cell repertoires in COVID-19. Study information: PBMCs, B-cell-depleted T cells, or T cells provided the cDNA or gDNA that made up the material.

Under the authors' procedure: Reference gene primer amplification in the assay estimated nucleated cell counts. TCRdb keeps only in-frame clones here, not all; method: immunoSEQ multiplex PCR. The DNA was the basis for D and trimming; V, J and clone size are from that table. The sample comprises about 240,000 clones, around 86% of which are singletons, and 12% rests with the top ten. The receptor was isolated from an elderly man with acute or convalescent COVID-19. The specimen sequenced was peripheral blood.

The CDR3 sequence: CATSRDYGAQHF. Here the CDR3 DNA reads TGTGCCACCAGCAGAGATTACGGGGCCCAGCATTTT. The rearrangement joins TRBV15 to TRBJ1-5, with D unresolved. This CDR3 has 12 residues. CDR1 LNHNV and CDR2 YYDKDF come from the germline V gene (reference sequence). Trimming stripped 0 bases from V and 11 bases from J, with 8 bases between.